This TCR beta chain was documented in a study of T cell responses to AZD1222 COVID-19 vaccine. Some clones are missing from TCRdb's copy, which holds only in-frame ones; the method was immunoSEQ multiplex PCR. Of 72,000 or so clones in the sample, roughly nine tenths were seen once. The CDR3 has 16 amino acids. V dropped 4 bases and J dropped 4; count of bases not matched to a gene: 12. Germline CDR1 and CDR2: MNHEY and SVGAGI. The sample was peripheral blood, taken on day 0 of AZD1222 vaccination. The chain joins TRBV6-5 to TRBJ1-2; 7 nucleotides align to TRBD1. The receptor was isolated from an adult in good health. The CDR3 DNA is TGTGCCAGCAGTTCTTGGGAGGGGGCGTTTTCCTATGGCTACACCTTC. Amino acids: CASSSWEGAFSYGYTF.